The present T cell receptor beta chain was sequenced within a study of CD8+CD57+ T cells in acquired aplastic anemia. About the study: Average DNA yield from sorted CD4+ and CD8+ cells was about 2.9 ug.

Study-wide points: Patients and controls had CD8+ Simpson's diversity values that were not significantly distinct. It was found that under 30 CD8+ CDR3 sequences were shared between patients and controls.

Remarks on this clonotype: Its antigen is unidentified.

Genomic DNA templated the TCR beta VDJ and CDR3 profiling. TCRdb itself ran the reads through MiXCR, one entry per CDR3 protein. This sample has fewer than 250,000 distinct CDR3 sequences, with 45% to 50% found just once. Trimming took 2 bases from V and 8 from J; bases not matched to a gene: 5. The CDR3 length is 13 residues. CDR1 and CDR2 from the germline V gene are MRHNA and SNTAGT. Patients chosen for sequencing had CD8+CD57+ cells that had expanded, as shown by flow cytometry. When blood sampling took place, the patients had received no therapy. Sequencing was done on a sample of sorted CD4+, CD8+, or CD8+CD57+ T cells (not recorded which) from PBMCs. This chain joins TRBV6-4 and TRBJ1-2; TRBD1 agrees at 7 bases. The TCR comes from a human donor with aplastic anemia. The CDR3 sequence is CASSDRGRKGYTF. The CDR3 DNA sequence: TGTGCCAGCAGTGACAGGGGGCGCAAGGGCTACACCTTC.